Described below is a single TCR beta chain sequence and its context. This clonotype was seen a few times. Its antigen target is currently unknown. No base quality values were provided; no much bigger clone lies one nucleotide off. The sample originates from a study of response to subunit inactivated influenza vaccine (dated by TCRdb to the late 2010s). Regarding the complete study: Deep quantitative T cell receptor repertoire profiling was used in the study to track responses to a trivalent subunit inactivated influenza vaccine. Here is what the overall study found, with its caveats: It was suggested by the authors that each seasonal influenza vaccination may recruit only a limited number of new T cells.

Library prep was done by RT-PCR. The instrument given in TCRdb is Illumina HiSeq 2500. TCRdb passed the public sequencing reads through fastp at Q25 and MiXCR, retaining productive beta sequences. All rows with the same CDR3 protein become a single entry with the most common DNA and genes. The sample data list 450,000 to 600,000 distinct CDR3 sequences, and under 9% of these were observed just once. Roughly 13% of the sample comes from the top ten. Trimming costs V 5 bases and J 1 base, and their ends lie 12 bases apart. From the germline V gene, CDR1 is KGHSH and CDR2 is LQKENI. The CDR3 starts with the cysteine, ends with the phenylalanine, and has 15 residues. Of the read, only the CDR3 DNA is kept; its 45 bases are in frame from base 1.

The sequence came from a man between 50 and 75 years old who received an inactivated influenza vaccine. Donor details come from another sample of the same person, matched by shared clones. The sequences come from PBMCs from blood, collected around 2 years after vaccination. The sequence links TRBV18 to TRBJ2-4; a weak D assignment points to TRBD1 (6 bases agree). The CDR3 region reads CASSEDRFAKNIQYF. The DNA reads as follows: TGTGCCAGCTCAGAGGACAGATTTGCCAAAAACATTCAGTACTTC.